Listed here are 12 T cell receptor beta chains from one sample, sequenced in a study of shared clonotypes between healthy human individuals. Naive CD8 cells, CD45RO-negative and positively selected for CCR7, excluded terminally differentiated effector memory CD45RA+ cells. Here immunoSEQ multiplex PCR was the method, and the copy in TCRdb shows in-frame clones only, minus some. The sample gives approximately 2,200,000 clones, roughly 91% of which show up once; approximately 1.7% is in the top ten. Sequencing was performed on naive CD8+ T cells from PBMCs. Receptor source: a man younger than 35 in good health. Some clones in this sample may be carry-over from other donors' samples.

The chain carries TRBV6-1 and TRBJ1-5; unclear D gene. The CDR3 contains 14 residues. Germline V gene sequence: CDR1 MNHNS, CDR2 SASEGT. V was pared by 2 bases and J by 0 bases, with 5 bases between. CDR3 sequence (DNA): TGTGCCAGCAGTGAAAGTTATAGCAATCAGCCCCAGCATTTT. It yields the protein CASSESYSNQPQHF.

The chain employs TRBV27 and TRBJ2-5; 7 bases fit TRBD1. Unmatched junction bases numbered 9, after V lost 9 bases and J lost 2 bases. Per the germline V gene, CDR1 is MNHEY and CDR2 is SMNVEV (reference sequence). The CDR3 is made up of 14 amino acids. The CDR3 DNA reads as TGTGCCAGTAAAGGGACAGCACTACAAGAGACCCAGTACTTC. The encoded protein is CASKGTALQETQYF.

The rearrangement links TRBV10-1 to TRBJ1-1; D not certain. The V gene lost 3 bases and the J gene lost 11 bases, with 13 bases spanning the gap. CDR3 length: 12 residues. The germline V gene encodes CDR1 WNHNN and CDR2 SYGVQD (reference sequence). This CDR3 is CASSDAWDRAFF. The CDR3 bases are TGCGCCAGCAGTGATGCGTGGGATCGGGCTTTCTTT.

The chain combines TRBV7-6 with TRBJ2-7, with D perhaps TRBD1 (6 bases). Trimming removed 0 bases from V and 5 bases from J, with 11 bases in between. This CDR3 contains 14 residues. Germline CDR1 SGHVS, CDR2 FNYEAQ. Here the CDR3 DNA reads TGTGCCAGCAGCTTAGCGGTGGCAGGGGACGAGCAGTACTTC. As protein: CASSLAVAGDEQYF.

In nucleotides, the CDR3 is TGTGCCAGCAAATCCTTAGAGGGACTAGCGGGAGATTTGGGTGAGACCCAGTACTTC. The encoded protein is CASKSLEGLAGDLGETQYF. This rearrangement joins TRBV2 to TRBJ2-5, with 14 nucleotides matching TRBD2. V lost 7 bases to trimming and J lost 5 bases; unmatched junction nucleotides: 18. Germline assignment: CDR1 SNHLY and CDR2 FYNNEI. This CDR3 spans 19 amino acids.

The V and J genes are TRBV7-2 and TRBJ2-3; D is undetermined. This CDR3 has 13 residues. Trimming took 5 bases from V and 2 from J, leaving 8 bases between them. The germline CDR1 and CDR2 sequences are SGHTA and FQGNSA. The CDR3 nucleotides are TGTGCCAGCAGCGACGGGTACACAGATACGCAGTATTTT. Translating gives CASSDGYTDTQYF.

CDR3: CAWLLAGGTEQFF. CDR3 in DNA: TGTGCCTGGCTACTAGCGGGAGGAACTGAGCAGTTCTTC. The chain employs TRBV30 and TRBJ2-1; 12 bases align to TRBD2. The CDR3 is 13 amino acids. CDR1 and CDR2 (germline): GTSNPN, SVGIG (reference sequence). After removal of 5 bases from V and 9 bases from J, the junction contained 5 bases not matched to a gene.

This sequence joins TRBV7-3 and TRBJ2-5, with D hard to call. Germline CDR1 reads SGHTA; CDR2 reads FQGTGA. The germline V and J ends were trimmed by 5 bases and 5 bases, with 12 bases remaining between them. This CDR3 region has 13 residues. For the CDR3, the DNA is TGTGCCAGCAGCCTCCCTCCGCTGGAGACCCAGTACTTC. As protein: CASSLPPLETQYF.

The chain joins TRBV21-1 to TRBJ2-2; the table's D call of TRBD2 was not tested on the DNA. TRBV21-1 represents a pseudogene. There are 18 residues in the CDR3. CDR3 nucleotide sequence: TGTGCCAGCAGCAGACGCAGACTTACTAGCTGCCCCGCCGGGGAGCTGTTTTTT. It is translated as CASSRRRLTSCPAGELFF.

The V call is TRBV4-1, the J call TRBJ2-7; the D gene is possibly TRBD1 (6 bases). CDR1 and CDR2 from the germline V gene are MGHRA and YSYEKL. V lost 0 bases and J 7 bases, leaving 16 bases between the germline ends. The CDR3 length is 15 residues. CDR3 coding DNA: TGCGCCAGCAGCCAAGATTTTAACAGGGCAGGAGAGCAGTACTTC. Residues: CASSQDFNRAGEQYF.

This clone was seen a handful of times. CDR3 amino acids: CASSHNYGYTF. The CDR3 DNA reads as TGTGCCAGCAGCCACAACTATGGCTACACCTTC. The V gene is TRBV4-2, the J gene TRBJ1-2; D is undetermined. The germline CDR1 and CDR2 sequences are LGHNA and YNFKEQ. The CDR3 covers 11 residues. V shed 3 bases and J shed 2 bases, with 1 base lying between them.

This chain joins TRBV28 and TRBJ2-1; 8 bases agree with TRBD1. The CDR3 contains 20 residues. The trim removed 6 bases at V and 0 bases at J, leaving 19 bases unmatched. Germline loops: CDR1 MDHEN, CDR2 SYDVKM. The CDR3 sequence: CASRVPRDRFGQSSYNEQFF. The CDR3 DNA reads TGTGCCAGCAGAGTACCCCGGGACAGGTTTGGACAGAGCTCCTACAATGAGCAGTTCTTC.